This T cell receptor beta chain was captured by sequencing in a study of T-cell memory formation after mild COVID-19. This CDR3 region has 13 residues. With 0 bases clipped from V and 6 bases from J, the junction kept 4 bases outside the gene matches. Germline V gene sequence: CDR1 DFQATT, CDR2 SNEGSKA (reference sequence). TCRdb analysed the 5' RACE reads with MiXCR anew, one entry per CDR3 protein. The data show about 560,000 distinct CDR3 sequences, with 18% seen just once and approximately 12% held by the top ten. The sequencing sample was made of PBMCs or a T cell subset sorted from them (not recorded which). The J gene is TRBJ2-5, the V gene TRBV20-1, with TRBD2 identical over 7 bases. This clonotype was obtained from an adult woman who had mild COVID-19 (a few samples of this study predate the infection). Cell type and time point are not known. Here the CDR3 reads CSAREAGVQTQYF. CDR3 bases: TGCAGTGCTAGAGAGGCGGGAGTTCAGACCCAGTACTTC.